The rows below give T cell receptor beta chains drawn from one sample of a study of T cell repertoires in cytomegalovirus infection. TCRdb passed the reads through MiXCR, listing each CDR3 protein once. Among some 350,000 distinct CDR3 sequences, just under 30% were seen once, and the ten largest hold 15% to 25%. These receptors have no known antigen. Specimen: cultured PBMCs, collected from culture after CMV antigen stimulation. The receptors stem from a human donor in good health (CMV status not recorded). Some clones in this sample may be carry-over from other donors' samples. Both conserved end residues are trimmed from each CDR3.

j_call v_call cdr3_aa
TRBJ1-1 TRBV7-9 ASSSGPGMNTEAF
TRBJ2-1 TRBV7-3 ASSPPTGDNEQF
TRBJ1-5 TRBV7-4 ASSLEVVEPQH
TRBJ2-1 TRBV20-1 SATRTSSGSNEQF
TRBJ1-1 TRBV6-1 ASIPVRAAEAF
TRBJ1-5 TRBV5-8 ASSPLIDGAGYQPQH
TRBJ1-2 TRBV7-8 ASSPERVPANYGYT
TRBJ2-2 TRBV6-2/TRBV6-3 ASSTDRGIRLANTGELF
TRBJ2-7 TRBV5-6 ASSFGTLRHEQY
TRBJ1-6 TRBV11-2 ASSLGSGRDNSPLH
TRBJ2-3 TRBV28 ASSAPGSTDTQY
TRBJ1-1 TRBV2 ASSSGQGPAF
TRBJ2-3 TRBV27 ASSSGLAGMGDTQY
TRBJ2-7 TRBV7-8 ASSLWNEQY
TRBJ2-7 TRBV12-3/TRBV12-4 ASRLRGEPHYEQY
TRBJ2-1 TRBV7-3 ASSLMRTSGQEQF
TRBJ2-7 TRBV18 ASSPPGAGNEQY
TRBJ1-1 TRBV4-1 ASSLEPNTEAF
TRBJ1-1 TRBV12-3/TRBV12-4 ASSSGTDEAF
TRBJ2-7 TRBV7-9 ASSVGGGYEQY
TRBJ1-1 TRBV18 ASSLLLQGPNTEAF
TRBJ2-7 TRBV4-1 ASSQVGQAYEQY
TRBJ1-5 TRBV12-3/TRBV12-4 ASSPDFNQPQH
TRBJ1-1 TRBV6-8 ASSYLGGTEAF
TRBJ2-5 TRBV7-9 ASSLVSGDAAKETQY
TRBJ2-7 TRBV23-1 ASSQSVRTGDYEQY
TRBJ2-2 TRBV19 ASTDRGAGELF
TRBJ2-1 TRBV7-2 ASSRTSGSENEQF
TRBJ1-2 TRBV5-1 ASSLEYGRPTGGYT
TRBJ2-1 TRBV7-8 ASSTGPGQGANEQF
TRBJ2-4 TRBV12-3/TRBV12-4 ASSFNVVLKNIQY
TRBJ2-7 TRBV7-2 ASTWTSVEEQY
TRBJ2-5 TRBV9 ASSVGASGVGETQY
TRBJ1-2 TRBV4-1 ASSQDKQGLGYGYT
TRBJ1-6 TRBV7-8 ASRSGDRGLVLH
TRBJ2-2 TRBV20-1 SASAVPGLAGTNTGELF
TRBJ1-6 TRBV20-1 SARRDISSYNSPLH
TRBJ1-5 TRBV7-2 ASSGRDRGHNQPQH
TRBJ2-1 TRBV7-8 ASSSLAGTPTFNEQF
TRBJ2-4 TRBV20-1 SARGIGVNIQY
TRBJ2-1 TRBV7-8 ASSFGLAGGPIHNEQF
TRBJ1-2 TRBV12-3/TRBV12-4 ASTSSWRGPNYGYT
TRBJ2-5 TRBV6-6 ASSYPSGRAGETQY
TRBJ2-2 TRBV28 ASSFGTSVYTGELF
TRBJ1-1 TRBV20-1 SARHAGTAEAF
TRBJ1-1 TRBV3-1 ASSQSGRRVTEAF
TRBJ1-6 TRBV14 ASSSQNRPLH
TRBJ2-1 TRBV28 ASSGQGDPPYNEQF
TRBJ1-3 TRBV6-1 IIYPGGASGNTIY
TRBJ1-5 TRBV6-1 ASSERLNSNQPQH
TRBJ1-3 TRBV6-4 ASSAPDRSQERNTIY
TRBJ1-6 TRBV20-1 SAPMSKQNSPLH
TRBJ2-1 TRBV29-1 VGREAYNEQF
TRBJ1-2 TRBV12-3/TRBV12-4 ASSFRPGSGYT
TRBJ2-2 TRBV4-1 ASSQDPPASGNTGELF
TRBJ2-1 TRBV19 ASSNQAGARYNEQF
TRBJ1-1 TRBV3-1 ASSQGDRGRTY
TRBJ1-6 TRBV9 ATSDGDNSPLH
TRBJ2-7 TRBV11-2 ASSPLAGGKYEQY
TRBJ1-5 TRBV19 ASRKGQGSNQPQH